A single sample gave rise to the 20 T cell receptor beta chains below, sequenced in a study of blood T cell repertoires in COVID-19. Here immunoSEQ multiplex PCR was the method, and the copy in TCRdb shows in-frame clones only, minus some. The sample includes 110,000 to 150,000 clones, roughly 86% of them seen just once. Specimen: peripheral blood. Receptors originate from a woman aged 55-75 years with acute or convalescent COVID-19.

This clone was detected only once. The gene calls are TRBV4-1 and TRBJ2-3, with D possibly matching TRBD2 (5 bases). Germline V gene sequence: CDR1 MGHRA, CDR2 YSYEKL. V shed 0 bases and J shed 5 bases, with 9 bases lying between them. This CDR3 has 14 residues. CDR3 coding DNA: TGCGCCAGCAGCCAAGATCCCCGGGAAGATACGCAGTATTTT. Amino acid sequence: CASSQDPREDTQYF.

The chain carries TRBV2 and TRBJ1-6, with 7 bases that match TRBD1. Trimming cost V 1 base and J 7 bases; bases outside gene matches: 7. Germline V gene lookup returns CDR1 SNHLY and CDR2 FYNNEI. The CDR3 sequence is 16 residues long. Here the CDR3 DNA reads TGTGCCAGCAGTGAAGGCAGGGGGTTAAGAAATTCACCCCTCCACTTT. Its translation: CASSEGRGLRNSPLHF.

Here the CDR3 DNA reads TGTGCCAGTAGTAGTAAGGTCCCTCCGGGGAATGAGCAGTTCTTC. It yields the protein CASSSKVPPGNEQFF. This chain connects TRBV19 to TRBJ2-1, with a tentative D call TRBD2 (5 bases). This CDR3 is 15 amino acids long. Germline V gene lookup returns CDR1 LNHDA and CDR2 SQIVND (reference sequence). Between the trimmed V and J ends, which lost 4 bases and 7 bases, there was a span of 17 bases. The full variable domain, completed using reference TRBV19 and TRBJ2-1, is DGGITQSPKYLFRKEGQNVTLSCEQNLNHDAMYWYRQDPGQGLRLIYYSQIVNDFQKGDIAEGYSVSREKKESFPLTVTSAQKNPTAFYLCASSSKVPPGNEQFFGPGTRLTVL.

The chain employs TRBV6-5 and TRBJ2-1; D perhaps matches TRBD2 (5 bases). The ends were cut back, 6 bases at V and 1 base at J, with 13 bases in the middle. Looked up from germline, CDR1 is MNHEY and CDR2 is SVGAGI. The CDR3 has 15 residues. CDR3: CASSLTDFSYNEQFF. The DNA of the CDR3 is TGTGCCAGCAGCCTCACGGACTTTTCCTACAATGAGCAGTTCTTC.

The chain uses TRBV6-5 and TRBJ2-3; D unclear. The CDR3 extends over 14 amino acids. Trimming removed 8 bases at V and 0 bases at J, with 12 bases between. Germline V gene sequence: CDR1 MNHEY, CDR2 SVGAGI. CDR3 region: CASWSTTSTDTQYF. The CDR3 bases are TGTGCCAGCTGGAGTACCACTAGCACAGATACGCAGTATTTT.

The chain couples TRBV19 to TRBJ1-2; D is unresolved. Germline V CDR1 and CDR2: LNHDA, SQIVND (reference sequence). Between the trimmed V and J ends, which lost 3 bases and 3 bases, there was a span of 14 bases. This CDR3 is 15 amino acids long. The CDR3 sequence is CASSISGSRDYGYTF. The CDR3 nucleotides are TGTGCCAGTAGTATCAGTGGGTCTCGGGACTATGGCTACACCTTC.

This clone has a handful of counts. The chain employs TRBV10-2 and TRBJ2-3; 7 positions match TRBD1. Germline CDR1 reads WSHSY; CDR2 reads SAAADI. This CDR3 spans 13 amino acids. J gave up 2 bases and V 8 bases, and 4 bases lay outside the gene matches. CDR3 amino acids: CASRDRVTDTQYF. The CDR3 DNA reads as TGCGCCAGCCGGGACAGAGTCACAGATACGCAGTATTTT.

The genes are TRBV18 and TRBJ1-5; D perhaps matches TRBD1 (5 bases). With 6 bases removed from V and 0 bases from J, the gap between germline ends came to 6 bases. The CDR3 loop spans 13 amino acids. Germline-derived CDR1 and CDR2 are KGHSH and LQKENI. CDR3 nucleotides: TGTGCCAGCTCCGACAGTAGCAATCAGCCCCAGCATTTT. This sequence encodes CASSDSSNQPQHF.

The chain couples TRBV7-9 to TRBJ2-4, with TRBD1 as a possible D gene (6 bases). This CDR3 region has 13 residues. Per germline, CDR1 SEHNR and CDR2 FQNEAQ (reference sequence). V was clipped by 5 bases and J by 8 bases, with 13 bases between them. In nucleotides, the CDR3 is TGTGCCAGCAGCCAGGGGCGAGAGGACATTCAGTACTTC. This sequence encodes CASSQGREDIQYF.

The chain has TRBV6-5 and TRBJ2-3, with 9 bases that match TRBD1. CDR1 MNHEY and CDR2 SVGAGI come from the germline V gene. The CDR3 consists of 15 residues. J lost 6 bases, V lost 6 bases, and 10 bases had no gene match. The CDR3: CASSSGTGNPDTQYF. The CDR3 DNA follows: TGTGCCAGCAGCAGCGGGACAGGGAACCCCGATACGCAGTATTTT.

The rearrangement uses TRBV28 and TRBJ1-2, with 9 bases matching TRBD1. The ends lost 6 bases at V and 2 bases at J; junction bases unmatched: 7. The CDR3 has 15 residues. Germline loops: CDR1 MDHEN, CDR2 SYDVKM. CDR3 residues: CASRLTGGANYGYTF. CDR3 bases: TGTGCCAGCAGGCTTACAGGGGGCGCGAACTATGGCTACACCTTC.

This clone was recorded a few times. The rearrangement joins TRBV6-1 to TRBJ2-5, with D possibly matching TRBD1 (5 bases). Per germline, CDR1 MNHNS and CDR2 SASEGT. The CDR3 is 13 residues long. The germline V and J ends were trimmed by 3 bases and 9 bases, with 14 bases remaining between them. CDR3 amino acids: CASSETDRTAQYF. The CDR3 DNA follows: TGTGCCAGCAGTGAGACAGACCGAACGGCCCAGTACTTC.

This clone turned up a few times. The rearrangement uses TRBV6-5 and TRBJ2-7; no clear D gene. Per germline, CDR1 MNHEY and CDR2 SVGAGI. This CDR3 region has 13 residues. V was shortened by 2 bases and J by 2 bases, with 7 bases between the two germline ends. CDR3 amino acids: CASSYRVAYEQYF. The CDR3 nucleotides are TGTGCCAGCAGTTACAGAGTGGCCTACGAGCAGTACTTC.

This clone appeared a single time. This rearrangement joins TRBV6-5 to TRBJ1-1, with D maybe TRBD1 (6 bases). CDR1 is MNHEY, CDR2 SVGAGI, per germline. The V and J ends lost 0 bases and 8 bases respectively, with 16 bases between them. There are 15 residues in the CDR3. Written as DNA, the CDR3 is TGTGCCAGCAGTTACTCACTCGGATACAGGGCCGAAGCTTTCTTT. Amino acids: CASSYSLGYRAEAFF.

Notes on this clone: The identical CDR3 is also encoded by other nucleotide sequences in the sample. This rearrangement joins TRBV5-1 to TRBJ1-2; no clear D gene. Germline V gives CDR1 SGHRS, CDR2 YFSETQ. V was shortened by 0 bases and J by 5 bases, with 5 bases between the two germline ends. This CDR3 contains 12 residues. CDR3 amino acids: CASSLDSYGYTF. The CDR3 DNA follows: TGCGCCAGCAGCTTGGACTCGTATGGCTACACCTTC.

The rearrangement uses TRBV10-1 and TRBJ2-3, with a tentative D call TRBD1 (6 bases). The CDR3 has 15 amino acids. Between the trimmed V and J ends, which lost 3 bases and 3 bases, there was a span of 13 bases. Germline V lookup: CDR1 WNHNN, CDR2 SYGVQD (reference sequence). CDR3 sequence (DNA): TGCGCCAGCAGTGACCCGAACAGGGCGACAGATACGCAGTATTTT. Residues: CASSDPNRATDTQYF.

This chain connects TRBV28 to TRBJ1-2; maybe TRBD1 (5 bases). Per the germline V gene, CDR1 is MDHEN and CDR2 is SYDVKM. CDR3 length: 16 residues. V was clipped by 5 bases and J by 4 bases, with 20 bases between them. The CDR3 coding sequence is TGTGCCAGCAGTCCGCCTGGAGGGGAGGGGATCTATGGCTACACCTTC. Protein sequence: CASSPPGGEGIYGYTF.

The chain recombines TRBV12-5 with TRBJ1-1, with 7 bases matching TRBD1. The V segment lost 0 bases and the J segment 11 bases; nucleotides outside the gene matches: 6. There are 13 residues in the CDR3. Germline loops: CDR1 LGHNT, CDR2 FRNRAP. The CDR3 coding sequence is TGTGCTAGTGGTTTGGTATCAGGGGGGCGGGCTTTCTTT. It codes for CASGLVSGGRAFF. Full variable domain (rest looked up from reference TRBV12-5 and TRBJ1-1): DARVTQTPRHKVTEMGQEVTMRCQPILGHNTVFWYRQTMMQGLELLAYFRNRAPLDDSGMPKDRFSAEMPDATLATLKIQPSEPRDSAVYFCASGLVSGGRAFFGQGTRLTVV.

J is TRBJ1-1 and V is TRBV28, with D tentatively TRBD1 (6 bases). V lost 6 bases to trimming and J lost 7 bases, with 12 bases between them. Germline values: CDR1 MDHEN, CDR2 SYDVKM. The CDR3 contains 12 residues. The CDR3 reads CASRQDRSEAFF. The CDR3 coding sequence is TGTGCCAGCAGGCAAGACAGGAGTGAAGCTTTCTTT.

The V and J genes are TRBV4-1 and TRBJ1-5; D uncertain. The CDR3 is 16 amino acids. Trimming removed 1 base at V and 0 bases at J, with 10 bases between. Germline V gene data show CDR1 as MGHRA and CDR2 as YSYEKL. The CDR3 spells CASSQVRTNSNQPQHF. CDR3 DNA: TGCGCCAGCAGCCAAGTCAGAACCAATAGCAATCAGCCCCAGCATTTT.